Shown below are 17 T cell receptor beta chains from a single sample sequenced in a study of OX40 agonist ivuxolimab in advanced cancers. Libraries were prepared by immunoSEQ multiplex PCR; TCRdb keeps only in-frame clonotypes and omits some of them. The sample holds about 69,000 clones; about 80% are singletons and the top ten take 2% to 2.5%. The sequenced sample was CD4+ or CD8+ T cells sorted from blood, obtained in a trial of the OX40 agonist ivuxolimab. Receptors originate from an adult with an advanced solid tumor such as melanoma, head and neck, liver or kidney cancer.

The chain employs TRBV6-1 and TRBJ1-5, with D perhaps TRBD1 (6 bases). The germline gives CDR1 MNHNS, CDR2 SASEGT. Trimming left V 1 base short and J 7 bases short, with 17 bases between. The CDR3 length is 16 residues. CDR3 sequence (DNA): TGTGCCAGCAGTGAAGTTTTGGGGGGCGGGAAACAGCCCCAGCATTTT. Translating gives CASSEVLGGGKQPQHF.

The J gene is TRBJ1-4, the V gene TRBV6-6; D not certain. The germline V and J ends were trimmed by 4 bases and 5 bases, with 5 bases remaining between them. Germline values: CDR1 MNHNY, CDR2 SVGAGI (reference sequence). This CDR3 is 12 amino acids long. The CDR3 spells CASSSPNEKLFF. Here the CDR3 DNA reads TGTGCCAGCAGTTCGCCCAATGAAAAACTGTTTTTT.

V is TRBV4-1 and J is TRBJ1-5, with 10 bases identical to TRBD1. The CDR3 is 16 amino acids. V gave up 0 bases and J gave up 5 bases; unmatched junction bases: 4. Germline V gene data show CDR1 as MGHRA and CDR2 as YSYEKL. In DNA, the CDR3 is TGCGCCAGCAGCCAAGATGACAGGGGGCAAGATCAGCCCCAGCATTTT. Protein product: CASSQDDRGQDQPQHF.

The chain couples TRBV28 to TRBJ2-3; D might be TRBD1 or TRBD2, each matching 5 bases. CDR3 length equals 15 residues. V was cut by 4 bases and J by 2 bases, with 13 bases left in between. Germline CDR1 is MDHEN and CDR2 is SYDVKM. The CDR3 DNA follows: TGTGCCAGCAGTTCGCAGGGACGGGTCACAGATACGCAGTATTTT. This encodes CASSSQGRVTDTQYF. The whole variable domain, filled in from reference TRBV28 and TRBJ2-3, reads DVKVTQSSRYLVKRTGEKVFLECVQDMDHENMFWYRQDPGLGLRLIYFSYDVKMKEKGDIPEGYSVSREKKERFSLILESASTNQTSMYLCASSSQGRVTDTQYFGPGTRLTVL.

The chain employs TRBV5-1 and TRBJ2-5; 9 bases are shared with TRBD1. The V segment lost 0 bases and the J segment 5 bases; nucleotides outside the gene matches: 5. The length of the CDR3 is 15 residues. Germline assignment: CDR1 SGHRS and CDR2 YFSETQ. CDR3 region: CASSLGGTGMETQYF. CDR3 bases: TGCGCCAGCAGCTTGGGAGGGACAGGGATGGAGACCCAGTACTTC.

This clone was observed once. The rearrangement uses TRBV29-1 and TRBJ1-5, with 10 bases matching TRBD1. From germline, CDR1 is SQVTM and CDR2 ANQGSEA. After removal of 4 bases from V and 7 bases from J, the junction contained 1 base not matched to a gene. The CDR3 length is 12 residues. The CDR3 protein is CSVGTGGQPQHF. The CDR3 nucleotides are TGCAGCGTTGGGACAGGGGGACAGCCCCAGCATTTT.

In DNA form, the CDR3 reads TGTGCCAGCGGTCGGACAGGGCTGTATGGCTACACCTTC. This translates into CASGRTGLYGYTF. The chain carries TRBV6-1 and TRBJ1-2; 8 bases align to TRBD1. This CDR3 spans 13 amino acids. Per the germline V gene, CDR1 is MNHNS and CDR2 is SASEGT. The junction had 7 bases not matched to a gene; V was cut back by 8 bases and J by 5 bases.

Regarding this clone: A junction end diverges from the germline sequence, so it may reflect a read error. This rearrangement joins TRBV9 to TRBJ1-5, with no clear D. The CDR3 sequence is 15 residues long. Germline CDR1 reads SGDLS; CDR2 reads YYNGEE. The CDR3 coding sequence is TGTGCCAGCAGCGTAGGGTACAATAGCAATCGGCCCCAGCATTTT. It specifies CASSVGYNSNRPQHF.

This clone appeared once. The chain carries TRBV19 and TRBJ2-7; no reliable D call. This CDR3 region has 13 residues. The V gene lost 5 bases and the J gene lost 7 bases, with 15 bases spanning the gap. The germline gives CDR1 LNHDA, CDR2 SQIVND (reference sequence). CDR3 protein: CASSLSHTLEQYF. The CDR3, as DNA: TGTGCCAGTAGTTTATCACACACTCTGGAGCAGTACTTC.

The chain recombines TRBV19 with TRBJ2-5, with 10 bases lining up with TRBD1. CDR3 length equals 13 residues. V lost 4 bases, J lost 4 bases, and 0 bases stayed unmatched. In germline, CDR1 is LNHDA, CDR2 SQIVND (reference sequence). CDR3 region: CASSRDRGETQYF. The CDR3 region has the DNA TGTGCCAGTAGTAGGGACAGGGGAGAGACCCAGTACTTC.

This rearrangement joins TRBV19 to TRBJ2-1, with D uncertain. The CDR3 spans 13 residues. Trimming stripped 6 bases from V and 7 bases from J, with 13 bases between. Per germline, CDR1 LNHDA and CDR2 SQIVND (reference sequence). CDR3 sequence reads: CASSWPESNEQFF. The CDR3 DNA sequence: TGTGCCAGTAGCTGGCCGGAGTCTAATGAGCAGTTCTTC.

In DNA form, the CDR3 reads TGTGCCACCAGCAGACTCTCTAGCTATGGCTACACCTTC. Its protein product is CATSRLSSYGYTF. The rearrangement uses TRBV15 and TRBJ1-2; the D is unclear. V lost 2 bases and J lost 4, with 8 bases in between. The CDR3 spans 13 residues. Per germline, CDR1 LNHNV and CDR2 YYDKDF (reference sequence).

J is TRBJ2-5 and V is TRBV5-1; 8 nucleotides agree with TRBD2. Unmatched junction bases numbered 11, after V lost 6 bases and J lost 4 bases. Germline V gives CDR1 SGHRS, CDR2 YFSETQ. This CDR3 contains 15 residues. This CDR3 reads CASTLRWSGRETQYF. Here the CDR3 DNA reads TGCGCCAGCACCCTTAGGTGGAGCGGGAGAGAGACCCAGTACTTC. The variable domain in full, completed from reference TRBV5-1 and TRBJ2-5, reads KAGVTQTPRYLIKTRGQQVTLSCSPISGHRSVSWYQQTPGQGLQFLFEYFSETQRNKGNFPGRFSGRQFSNSRSEMNVSTLELGDSALYLCASTLRWSGRETQYFGPGTRLLVL.

The CDR3 loop reads CASSTLGQGTYEQYF. DNA for the CDR3: TGTGCCAGCAGTACCTTAGGACAGGGTACCTACGAGCAGTACTTC. The chain links TRBV5-6 to TRBJ2-7; TRBD1 matches at 8 bases. Germline CDR1 and CDR2: SGHDT and YYEEEE. The J segment lost 2 bases and the V segment lost 5 bases, leaving 9 bases of the junction unmatched. The CDR3 is 15 residues long.

CDR3 loop: CASSGGGNTGELFF. The CDR3 DNA is TGTGCCAGCAGCGGGGGCGGGAACACCGGGGAGCTGTTTTTT. The chain employs TRBV5-4 and TRBJ2-2; maybe TRBD1 (6 bases). V was shortened by 4 bases and J by 1 base, with 8 bases between the two germline ends. The CDR3 consists of 14 residues. Germline V gene lookup returns CDR1 SGHNT and CDR2 YYREEE (reference sequence). Full variable domain (remainder filled in from reference TRBV5-4 and TRBJ2-2): ETGVTQSPTHLIKTRGQQVTLRCSSQSGHNTVSWYQQALGQGPQFIFQYYREEENGRGNFPPRFSGLQFPNYSSELNVNALELDDSALYLCASSGGGNTGELFFGEGSRLTVL.

The CDR3 sequence: CASSVQTGGILNTEAFF. For the CDR3, the DNA is TGCGCCAGCAGCGTTCAGACAGGGGGGATCCTGAACACTGAAGCTTTCTTT. The V call is TRBV5-1, the J call TRBJ1-1; 9 bases fit TRBD1. Germline loops: CDR1 SGHRS, CDR2 YFSETQ. This CDR3 region has 17 residues. J gave up 0 bases and V 4 bases, and 10 bases lay outside the gene matches.

This sequence joins TRBV5-1 and TRBJ2-5; D is perhaps TRBD1 (5 bases). Germline V gene sequence: CDR1 SGHRS, CDR2 YFSETQ. V dropped 4 bases and J dropped 4 bases, with 14 bases sitting between them. This CDR3 region has 14 residues. The chain's CDR3 is CASSQNQGGETQYF. The CDR3 DNA follows: TGCGCCAGCAGCCAAAACCAGGGTGGAGAGACCCAGTACTTC. The full variable domain, completed using reference TRBV5-1 and TRBJ2-5, is KAGVTQTPRYLIKTRGQQVTLSCSPISGHRSVSWYQQTPGQGLQFLFEYFSETQRNKGNFPGRFSGRQFSNSRSEMNVSTLELGDSALYLCASSQNQGGETQYFGPGTRLLVL.